Below, 32 T cell receptor beta chains from the same sample are listed, as sequenced in a study of T cells in Graves' hyperthyroidism and ophthalmopathy. Amplification targeted TCR beta CDR3 regions from RNA transcripts. First-round RT-PCR targeting the TCR CDR3 was performed with the HTBI primer set. TCRdb reprocessed the multiplex PCR reads with MiXCR, giving one entry per CDR3 protein. In the table there are about 570,000 distinct CDR3 sequences, under 60% of which are singletons. Material for sequencing was peripheral blood or thyroid tissue (not recorded which). The receptors shown here come from an adult woman with Graves' disease, either hyperthyroidism or ophthalmopathy (not recorded which).

The chain is built from TRBV7-9 and TRBJ2-1; no firm D call. The CDR3 covers 11 residues. The germline gives CDR1 SEHNR, CDR2 FQNEAQ (reference sequence). Trimming cost V 9 bases and J 4 bases, with 7 bases left between them. In DNA, the CDR3 is TGTGCCAGTATGACGTACAATGAGCAGTTCTTC. Its protein product is CASMTYNEQFF.

In this sample, this clonotype turned up many times. This sequence joins TRBV7-2 and TRBJ1-1, with a weak D call TRBD1 (6 bases). V lost 5 bases and J lost 10, with 17 bases in between. Germline-derived CDR1 and CDR2 are SGHTA and FQGNSA. This CDR3 region has 13 residues. This chain's CDR3 is CASSPGGSPVAFF. In DNA form, the CDR3 reads TGTGCCAGCAGCCCGGGGGGCTCCCCGGTAGCTTTCTTT.

This clonotype has just one count. Germline and junction disagree at one end, which may indicate a read error. The rearrangement joins TRBV7-9 to TRBJ1-2; a possible D gene is TRBD1 (5 bases). CDR1 and CDR2 from the germline V gene are SEHNR and FQNEAQ (reference sequence). CDR3 size: 17 residues. In nucleotides, the CDR3 is TGCGCCAGCAGCCAAGTGTTTAAATTGGGGGAAAACTATGGCTACACCTTC. This codes for CASSQVFKLGENYGYTF.

Ten or more counts support this clonotype. This rearrangement joins TRBV6-5 to TRBJ1-1; the D gene is possibly TRBD1 (6 bases). The CDR3 consists of 14 residues. The germline CDR1 and CDR2 sequences are MNHEY and SVGAGI. V lost 6 bases and J lost 1, with 12 bases in between. The CDR3 DNA sequence: TGTGCCAGCAGACAAGGACAGTCGAACACTGAAGCTTTCTTT. Translation gives CASRQGQSNTEAFF.

J is TRBJ2-7 and V is TRBV9, with TRBD1 matching over 11 bases. Germline V lookup: CDR1 SGDLS, CDR2 YYNGEE. Losses at the gene ends were 3 bases for V and 3 bases for J; bases not matched to a gene: 11. CDR3 length equals 17 residues. CDR3 nucleotide sequence: TGTGCCAGCAGCGGATCCCGGGACAGGGGGAGAGGCTACGAGCAGTACTTC. Encoded protein: CASSGSRDRGRGYEQYF.

This clonotype was detected many times. J is TRBJ1-2 and V is TRBV9; the D gene is possibly TRBD1 (5 bases). From germline, CDR1 is SGDLS and CDR2 YYNGEE. The length of the CDR3 is 13 residues. V lost 3 bases and J 9 bases, leaving 15 bases between the germline ends. CDR3 nucleotides: TGTGCCAGCAGCGCCCACTCAGGGTTTCGCTACACCTTC. Translating gives CASSAHSGFRYTF.

This clonotype was detected many times. The J gene is TRBJ1-2, the V gene TRBV7-9, with 7 bases aligning to TRBD1. The J segment lost 2 bases and the V segment lost 5 bases, leaving 5 bases of the junction unmatched. Per germline, CDR1 SEHNR and CDR2 FQNEAQ (reference sequence). This CDR3 region has 14 residues. The CDR3, as DNA: TGTGCCAGCAGCCCCCTCAGGGGGAACTATGGCTACACCTTC. Its protein is CASSPLRGNYGYTF.

This clonotype has ten or more counts. The genes are TRBV5-1 and TRBJ1-1; the D is unclear. CDR1 is SGHRS, CDR2 YFSETQ, per germline. This CDR3 has 12 residues. V was shortened by 7 bases and J by 8 bases, with 15 bases between the two germline ends. CDR3 sequence: CASREWTKEAFF. The DNA for the CDR3 is TGCGCCAGCCGCGAGTGGACTAAGGAAGCTTTCTTT.

The rearrangement uses TRBV15 and TRBJ2-7, with a possible D match to TRBD2 (5 bases). V dropped 0 bases and J dropped 7 bases, with 16 bases sitting between them. The CDR3 loop spans 15 amino acids. The germline V gene has CDR1 LNHNV and CDR2 YYDKDF (reference sequence). The CDR3 reads CATSRDGYSGGEQYF. The CDR3 nucleotides are TGTGCCACCAGCAGAGATGGCTACTCAGGAGGAGAGCAGTACTTC.

The chain couples TRBV7-2 to TRBJ1-1, with D hard to call. The CDR3 contains 11 residues. Germline CDR1 is SGHTA and CDR2 is FQGNSA. With 1 base removed from V and 7 bases from J, the gap between germline ends came to 4 bases. CDR3 protein: CASSLGDEAFF. The DNA of the CDR3 is TGTGCCAGCAGCTTAGGCGATGAAGCTTTCTTT.

The J gene is TRBJ2-6, the V gene TRBV10-3, with 7 nucleotides matching TRBD1. The junction had 12 bases not matched to a gene; V was cut back by 5 bases and J by 2 bases. The CDR3 sequence is 18 residues long. Per germline, CDR1 ENHRY and CDR2 SYGVKD. DNA for the CDR3: TGTGCCATCAGTAAAGATCCCTTGACAGGGACTGGGGCCAACGTCCTGACTTTC. It is translated as CAISKDPLTGTGANVLTF.

The table lists this clonotype with many counts. The gene calls are TRBV5-1 and TRBJ1-1; no clear D. CDR3 size: 16 residues. The germline CDR1 and CDR2 sequences are SGHRS and YFSETQ. V shed 5 bases and J shed 4 bases, with 21 bases lying between them. CDR3 sequence: CASSSDLGWGGTEAFF. The DNA of the CDR3 is TGCGCCAGCAGTTCTGATTTAGGTTGGGGAGGCACTGAAGCTTTCTTT.

This chain links TRBV7-9 with TRBJ1-2; TRBD1 is a possible D gene (6 bases). The germline gives CDR1 SEHNR, CDR2 FQNEAQ (reference sequence). Trimming left V 5 bases short and J 4 bases short, with 17 bases between. The CDR3 loop spans 15 amino acids. The CDR3, as DNA: TGTGCCAGCAGCCGGCCGGGGGGGCTCGGCTATGGCTACACCTTC. Its translation: CASSRPGGLGYGYTF.

V gene TRBV20-1 combines with J gene TRBJ2-1; D is uncertain. Germline V lookup: CDR1 DFQATT, CDR2 SNEGSKA (reference sequence). The ends were cut back, 3 bases at V and 12 bases at J, with 15 bases in the middle. The CDR3 has 12 residues. The CDR3 coding sequence is TGCAGTGCTAGGGCCGATAGTATGATGCAGTTCTTC. Its protein product is CSARADSMMQFF.

This clonotype was seen at least ten times. The chain links TRBV30 to TRBJ2-7; 10 bases agree with TRBD1. Germline loops: CDR1 GTSNPN, CDR2 SVGIG (reference sequence). This CDR3 comprises 13 residues. Trimming at V came to 2 bases and at J to 6 bases, leaving 4 bases not matched to a gene. CDR3 residues: CAWSPGQGFEQYF. The DNA for the CDR3 is TGTGCCTGGAGTCCGGGACAGGGGTTCGAGCAGTACTTC.

This chain links TRBV2 with TRBJ1-5; D is undetermined. The germline CDR1 and CDR2 sequences are SNHLY and FYNNEI. CDR3 size: 14 residues. V lost 4 bases, J lost 1 base, and 8 bases lay in between. The CDR3 sequence is CASSVERSNQPQHF. The DNA of the CDR3 is TGTGCCAGCAGTGTGGAGAGGAGCAATCAGCCCCAGCATTTT.

This clonotype was counted at least ten times. The chain links TRBV5-5 to TRBJ1-6, with D possibly TRBD1 on 6 matching bases. The CDR3 spans 15 residues. Trimming removed 0 bases from V and 14 bases from J, with 18 bases in between. Germline V gene data show CDR1 as SGHKS and CDR2 as YYEKEE (reference sequence). The CDR3 protein is CASSLGGGPTVTLHF. CDR3 sequence (DNA): TGTGCCAGCAGCTTGGGCGGGGGCCCAACTGTGACCCTCCACTTT.

The chain couples TRBV10-3 to TRBJ1-1, with 7 bases matching TRBD1. CDR3 length: 14 amino acids. The junction had 9 bases not matched to a gene; V was cut back by 7 bases and J by 4 bases. Germline assignment: CDR1 ENHRY and CDR2 SYGVKD. CDR3 nucleotide sequence: TGTGCCATCACCTCTCAGACAGGGAGCACTGAAGCTTTCTTT. This gives the protein CAITSQTGSTEAFF.

Points on this clonotype: The CDR3 carries no conserved terminal phenylalanine or tryptophan, so it likely arises from a read error. The chain combines TRBV20-1 with TRBJ1-6; no clear D gene. V gave up 5 bases and J gave up 14 bases, with 16 bases separating them. The CDR3 totals 12 residues. The germline CDR1 and CDR2 sequences are DFQATT and SNEGSKA (reference sequence). This chain's CDR3 is CSAGRPPTTLHL. CDR3 DNA sequence: TGCAGTGCTGGAAGGCCTCCTACAACCCTCCACCTT.

This clonotype has a handful of counts. The chain has TRBV9 and TRBJ1-1; D gene ambiguous. Trimming pared 0 bases from V and 1 base from J, leaving 19 bases between. This CDR3 spans 18 amino acids. Germline CDR1 SGDLS, CDR2 YYNGEE. CDR3 loop: CASSVERSPGLGNTEAFF. CDR3 nucleotide sequence: TGTGCCAGCAGCGTAGAAAGATCTCCCGGGCTGGGGAACACTGAAGCTTTCTTT. Full variable domain (outside the CDR3, taken from reference TRBV9 and TRBJ1-1): DSGVTQTPKHLITATGQRVTLRCSPRSGDLSVYWYQQSLDQGLQFLIQYYNGEERAKGNILERFSAQQFPDLHSELNLSSLELGDSALYFCASSVERSPGLGNTEAFFGQGTRLTVV.

This sequence joins TRBV7-9 and TRBJ1-3; D remains unclear. Germline V gene sequence: CDR1 SEHNR, CDR2 FQNEAQ (reference sequence). CDR3 size: 17 residues. V lost 6 bases and J lost 0, with 18 bases in between. The CDR3, as DNA: TGTGCCAGCAGTTTCACCCCCGGCGAGTTCTCTGGAAACACCATATATTTT. Translation: CASSFTPGEFSGNTIYF.

This clonotype was detected only a few times. V usage is TRBV6-2 or TRBV6-3 and J usage is TRBJ1-5, with 9 positions matching TRBD1. With V trimmed by 5 bases and J by 6 bases, 5 bases remained unmatched. CDR1 and CDR2 from the germline V gene are MNHEY and SVGEGT. This CDR3 contains 14 residues. The CDR3 nucleotides are TGTGCCAGCAGTCATCGACAGGGGGTTCAGCCCCAGCATTTT. Translation gives CASSHRQGVQPQHF.

This clonotype was found a few times. The chain joins TRBV30 to TRBJ1-1; 7 bases map to TRBD1. CDR1 is GTSNPN, CDR2 SVGIG, per germline (reference sequence). The CDR3 loop spans 11 amino acids. The V and J ends lost 8 bases and 1 base, in that order; junction bases with no gene match: 1. The CDR3 coding sequence is TGTGCCGGGACAGCGAACACTGAAGCTTTCTTT. Protein sequence: CAGTANTEAFF.

This clonotype was counted ten times or more. The chain recombines TRBV13 with TRBJ2-2, with D perhaps matching TRBD1 (5 bases). The CDR3 loop spans 17 amino acids. CDR1 and CDR2 from the germline V gene are PRHDT and FYEKMQ (reference sequence). V shed 3 bases and J shed 1 base, with 15 bases lying between them. CDR3 protein: CASSFLGLRGNTGELFF. The CDR3 DNA reads TGTGCCAGCAGCTTCCTAGGGCTTAGGGGGAACACCGGGGAGCTGTTTTTT.

This clonotype was found many times. This chain connects TRBV5-1 to TRBJ1-2; 7 positions agree with TRBD1. The V segment lost 4 bases and the J segment 0 bases; nucleotides outside the gene matches: 6. CDR3 length: 15 amino acids. Germline-derived CDR1 and CDR2 are SGHRS and YFSETQ. The CDR3 here is CASSPGTASNYGYTF. In DNA, the CDR3 is TGCGCCAGCAGCCCGGGGACAGCTTCTAACTATGGCTACACCTTC.

V usage is TRBV14 and J usage is TRBJ1-1; TRBD1 matches 7 bases. The CDR3 has 14 residues. Germline V gene data show CDR1 as SGHDN and CDR2 as FVKESK. V lost 3 bases and J lost 11; bases outside the gene matches: 12. In DNA form, the CDR3 reads TGTGCCAGCAGCCATGACTTAAGGGGGCGCGGGGCTTTCTTT. Translated, it gives CASSHDLRGRGAFF.

This clonotype came up many times. The chain is built from TRBV10-3 and TRBJ2-6; 8 bases agree with TRBD1. CDR3 length: 16 residues. Unmatched junction bases numbered 9, after V lost 7 bases and J lost 4 bases. CDR1 is ENHRY, CDR2 SYGVKD, per germline. This CDR3 is CAITPDRARGANVLTF. As DNA, the CDR3 is TGTGCCATCACCCCGGACAGGGCGCGCGGGGCCAACGTCCTGACTTTC.

The chain has TRBV10-2 and TRBJ2-1; D not resolved. Germline V gives CDR1 WSHSY, CDR2 SAAADI. The ends were cut back, 3 bases at V and 6 bases at J, with 6 bases in the middle. There are 12 residues in the CDR3. The CDR3 DNA follows: TGCGCCAGCAGTGATTGGAGCAATGAGCAGTTCTTC. It encodes CASSDWSNEQFF.

Turning to this clonotype: This may be a read error, as it is one base from a much larger clone. No conserved phenylalanine or tryptophan is present at the end of the CDR3, so a read error is the likely explanation. The rearrangement uses TRBV20-1 and TRBJ2-7; 13 bases fit TRBD2. CDR3 length: 15 residues. V trimming: 5 bases; J trimming: 2 bases; junction bases outside the gene matches: 6. CDR1 is DFQATT, CDR2 SNEGSKA, per germline (reference sequence). For the CDR3, the DNA is TGCAGTGCTCCCCAACTAGCGGGAGGGCCCTACGAGCAGTACCTC. It translates to CSAPQLAGGPYEQYL.

For this clonotype: A much bigger clone sits one base away, suggesting this may be a read error. The J gene is TRBJ2-7, the V gene TRBV6-5; perhaps D is TRBD1 or TRBD2 (5 bases each). The CDR3 loop spans 13 amino acids. CDR1 is MNHEY, CDR2 SVGAGI, per germline. CDR3 amino acids: CASSYLGVHERYF. In DNA, the CDR3 is TGTGCCAGCAGTTACCTGGGGGTCCACGAGCGGTACTTC.

The J gene is TRBJ1-2, the V gene TRBV5-1, with D hard to call. The ends were cut back, 5 bases at V and 4 bases at J, with 15 bases in the middle. Per germline, CDR1 SGHRS and CDR2 YFSETQ. This CDR3 is built from 14 residues. The CDR3 nucleotides are TGCGCCAGCAGGCAAGCCTCGGGGTTCTATGGCTACACCTTC. This gives the protein CASRQASGFYGYTF. The complete variable domain, with remaining parts taken from reference TRBV5-1 and TRBJ1-2, reads KAGVTQTPRYLIKTRGQQVTLSCSPISGHRSVSWYQQTPGQGLQFLFEYFSETQRNKGNFPGRFSGRQFSNSRSEMNVSTLELGDSALYLCASRQASGFYGYTFGSGTRLTVV.

In this sample, this clonotype turned up a few times. The chain has TRBV10-3 and TRBJ2-7, with a possible D match to TRBD2 (6 bases). Germline assignment: CDR1 ENHRY and CDR2 SYGVKD. This CDR3 contains 15 residues. V dropped 10 bases and J dropped 2 bases, with 21 bases sitting between them. The CDR3 nucleotides are TGTGCCAGCAGCCCCGCGGGGCGAAAGACCTACGAGCAGTACTTC. Amino acid sequence: CASSPAGRKTYEQYF.